This entry is about one TCR beta chain. Sequenced by immunoSEQ multiplex PCR; TCRdb stores in-frame clones only, minus some. The table lists approximately 40,000 clones, roughly 84% of them singletons. The source of the sample is a study of OX40 agonist ivuxolimab in advanced cancers. Study background: Treatment of patients was with ivuxolimab, an agonistic anti-OX40 (CD134) antibody. Dose-escalation patients suffered from hepatocellular carcinoma, melanoma, renal cell or head and neck cancer.

Cycle 7 day 1, cycle 4 day 1, and baseline were the timepoints at which blood was sampled. Sequencing used CD4+ or CD8+ T cells sorted from blood, obtained in a trial of the OX40 agonist ivuxolimab. This TCR came from an adult with an advanced solid tumor such as melanoma, head and neck, liver or kidney cancer.

CDR3 DNA sequence: TGTGCCAGCAGCACGATGGGGGGGGCTTTCTTT. Its translation is CASSTMGGAFF. V gene TRBV6-6 combines with J gene TRBJ1-1, with D possibly being TRBD1 (5 bases). The ends were cut back, 6 bases at V and 11 bases at J, with 13 bases in the middle. The CDR3 runs 11 residues. Germline CDR1 is MNHNY and CDR2 is SVGAGI (reference sequence).